The TCR beta chain described here comes from a study of chemoradiotherapy in HPV16-positive cancers. Clones were read by immunoSEQ multiplex PCR, and TCRdb kept only the in-frame ones, dropping some. Altogether roughly 2,500 clones are present, more than 75% being singletons, with the ten largest covering roughly a tenth. The CDR3 spans 16 residues. V shed 0 bases and J 6 bases; nucleotides not matched to a gene: 7. Germline V lookup: CDR1 MGHRA, CDR2 YSYEKL. The material sequenced was tumor tissue, taken from a patient who underwent chemoradiotherapy. V is TRBV4-1 and J is TRBJ1-4; TRBD1 matches at 7 bases. This clonotype originated in a human donor with HPV-associated anogenital cancer. The CDR3 here is CASSQDRTGRHEKLFF. The CDR3 nucleotides read TGCGCCAGCAGCCAAGATAGGACAGGTCGGCATGAAAAACTGTTTTTT.